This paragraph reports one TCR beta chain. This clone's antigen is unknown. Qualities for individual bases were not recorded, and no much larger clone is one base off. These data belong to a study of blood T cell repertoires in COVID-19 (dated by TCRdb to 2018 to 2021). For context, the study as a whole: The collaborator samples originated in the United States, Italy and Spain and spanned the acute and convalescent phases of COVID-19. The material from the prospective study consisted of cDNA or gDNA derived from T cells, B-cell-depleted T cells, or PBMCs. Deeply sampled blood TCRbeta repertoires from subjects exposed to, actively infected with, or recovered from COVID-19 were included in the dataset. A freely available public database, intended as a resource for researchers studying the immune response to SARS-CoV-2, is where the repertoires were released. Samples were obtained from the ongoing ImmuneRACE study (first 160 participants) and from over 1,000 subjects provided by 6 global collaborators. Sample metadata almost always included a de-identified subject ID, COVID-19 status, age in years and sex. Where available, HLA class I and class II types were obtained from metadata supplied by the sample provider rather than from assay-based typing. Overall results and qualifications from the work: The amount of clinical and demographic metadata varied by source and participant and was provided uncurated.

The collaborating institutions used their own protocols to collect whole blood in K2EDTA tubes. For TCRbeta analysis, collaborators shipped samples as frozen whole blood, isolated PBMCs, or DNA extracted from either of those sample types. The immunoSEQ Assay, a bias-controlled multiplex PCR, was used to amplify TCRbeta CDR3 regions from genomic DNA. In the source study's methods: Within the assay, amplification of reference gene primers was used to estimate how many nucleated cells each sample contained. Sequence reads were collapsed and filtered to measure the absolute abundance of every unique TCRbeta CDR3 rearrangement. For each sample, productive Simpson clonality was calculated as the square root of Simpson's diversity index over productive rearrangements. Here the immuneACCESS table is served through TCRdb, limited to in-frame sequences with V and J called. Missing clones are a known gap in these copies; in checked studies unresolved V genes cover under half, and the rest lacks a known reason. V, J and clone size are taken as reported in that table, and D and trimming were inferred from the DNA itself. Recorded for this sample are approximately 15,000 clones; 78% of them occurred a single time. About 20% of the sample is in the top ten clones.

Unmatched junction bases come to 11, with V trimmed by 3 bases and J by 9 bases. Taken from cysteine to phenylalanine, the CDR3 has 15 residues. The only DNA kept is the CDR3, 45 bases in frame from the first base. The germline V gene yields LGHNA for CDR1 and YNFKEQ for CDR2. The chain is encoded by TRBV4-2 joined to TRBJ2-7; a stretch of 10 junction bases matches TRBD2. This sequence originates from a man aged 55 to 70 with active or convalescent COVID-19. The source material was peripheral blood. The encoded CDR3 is CASSQGTSEGGGQYF. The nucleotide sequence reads TGTGCCAGCAGCCAGGGGACTAGCGAAGGGGGAGGGCAGTACTTC.